This T cell receptor beta chain emerged from a study of blood T cell repertoires in COVID-19. CDR1 DFQATT and CDR2 SNEGSKA come from the germline V gene (reference sequence). The CDR3 totals 14 residues. V shed 3 bases and J shed 0 bases, with 10 bases lying between them. As originally analysed: Reference gene primer amplification gave nucleated cell count estimates. Only in-frame clones appear in the TCRdb table, and some are missing; sequencing was by immunoSEQ multiplex PCR. The V and J calls and clone size come from that table; D and trimming were worked out from the DNA. The sample records 250,000 to 350,000 clones, around 87% being singletons.

The rearrangement links TRBV20-1 to TRBJ2-3; tentative D call: TRBD1 (6 bases). The receptor was isolated from a woman in her forties or fifties who had recovered from COVID-19. The specimen was peripheral blood. This chain's CDR3 is CSASLQGSTDTQYF. The CDR3 DNA reads as TGCAGTGCTAGTCTGCAGGGGAGCACAGATACGCAGTATTTT.